This TCR beta chain derives from a study of T cells in Graves' hyperthyroidism and ophthalmopathy. Findings and limits, study-wide: Blood also contained most expanded thyroid clonotypes above 0.001. A model of 13 V-J features distinguished ophthalmopathy from stable hyperthyroidism.

The germline V gene encodes CDR1 SNHLY and CDR2 FYNNEI. The CDR3 runs 14 residues. The V end was cut by 2 bases, the J end by 2 bases, with 8 bases between. RNA transcripts yielded amplified TCR beta CDR3 regions. Carried out on the TCR CDR3, a first-round RT-PCR used the HTBI primer set. One entry per CDR3 protein, called by TCRdb with MiXCR from the multiplex PCR reads. The table includes around 350,000 distinct CDR3 sequences, more than 20% detected once. No progression to ophthalmopathy during 18 months of follow-up defined stable disease. Concerning this clonotype itself: As yet, its antigen is unknown.

This TCR was sampled from a man between 45 and 60 years old with Graves' hyperthyroidism. Source material: blood. This chain connects TRBV2 to TRBJ2-3; a possible D gene is TRBD2 (6 bases). CDR3 DNA: TGTGCCAGCAGTGAATGGGGACTCACAGATACGCAGTATTTT. As protein: CASSEWGLTDTQYF.